These 20 T cell receptor beta chains were all obtained from the same sample, sequenced in a study of cytomegalovirus exposure and HLA in healthy donors. Primers included in the PCR were 60 Vbeta and 13 Jbeta primers. Profiled with immunoSEQ multiplex PCR; TCRdb holds only in-frame clones, not every one. The table gives about 99,000 clones; the top ten clones make up around 3.5% of it. Sample: PBMCs. The receptors here all came from a man aged 40-55 years in good health and CMV-seronegative.

This rearrangement joins TRBV4-2 to TRBJ2-7; 11 bases are shared with TRBD1. V lost 1 base and J lost 3; bases outside the gene matches: 5. CDR1 and CDR2 (germline): LGHNA, YNFKEQ. This CDR3 comprises 16 residues. CDR3 sequence: CASSQGGQGERYEQYF. The CDR3 DNA follows: TGTGCCAGCAGCCAAGGGGGACAGGGGGAACGCTACGAGCAGTACTTC.

The rearrangement links TRBV2 to TRBJ2-4; TRBD1 matches 8 bases. From germline, CDR1 is SNHLY and CDR2 FYNNEI. The CDR3 length is 17 residues. Trimming cost V 2 bases and J 4 bases; bases outside gene matches: 10. This chain's CDR3 is CASSERVAGGLKNIQYF. The CDR3 coding sequence is TGTGCCAGCAGTGAAAGGGTGGCAGGGGGCTTAAAAAACATTCAGTACTTC.

The chain carries TRBV18 and TRBJ2-2; D is possibly TRBD2 (6 bases). From germline, CDR1 is KGHSH and CDR2 LQKENI. V lost 3 bases, J lost 4 bases, and 21 bases lay in between. The length of the CDR3 is 18 residues. In DNA form, the CDR3 reads TGTGCCAGCTCACCCCGTCGGGAAACGGGGGTCGGCACCGGGGAGCTGTTTTTT. Translated: CASSPRRETGVGTGELFF.

CDR3: CASSYSSVGLASQYF. CDR3 bases: TGTGCCAGCAGTTACTCAAGTGTGGGACTAGCGTCGCAGTACTTC. The chain couples TRBV6-6 to TRBJ2-7, with TRBD2 matching 10 bases. Germline assignment: CDR1 MNHNY and CDR2 SVGAGI (reference sequence). The CDR3 has 15 residues. J was trimmed by 9 bases and V by 0 bases; bases with no gene match: 8.

V gene TRBV11-2 combines with J gene TRBJ1-2; 11 bases are a match to TRBD1. The CDR3 loop spans 15 amino acids. The V and J ends lost 5 bases and 6 bases, in that order; junction bases with no gene match: 8. Germline V gene lookup returns CDR1 SGHAT and CDR2 FQNNGV. This chain's CDR3 is CASSLRGQGAHGYTF. In nucleotides, the CDR3 is TGTGCCAGCAGCCTCAGAGGACAGGGGGCCCATGGCTACACCTTC.

V and J are TRBV19 and TRBJ1-1; D is unresolved. Germline CDR1 LNHDA, CDR2 SQIVND (reference sequence). Between the trimmed V and J ends, which lost 6 bases and 0 bases, there was a span of 5 bases. CDR3 size: 12 residues. This CDR3 is CASRGVNTEAFF. The CDR3 region has the DNA TGTGCCAGTAGGGGCGTGAACACTGAAGCTTTCTTT. The full variable domain, its missing parts supplied by reference TRBV19 and TRBJ1-1, is DGGITQSPKYLFRKEGQNVTLSCEQNLNHDAMYWYRQDPGQGLRLIYYSQIVNDFQKGDIAEGYSVSREKKESFPLTVTSAQKNPTAFYLCASRGVNTEAFFGQGTRLTVV.

The V and J genes are TRBV5-1 and TRBJ2-2; D not resolved. This CDR3 region has 13 residues. Germline lookup yields CDR1 SGHRS and CDR2 YFSETQ. Trimming removed 0 bases at V and 9 bases at J, with 9 bases between. The CDR3 coding sequence is TGCGCCAGCAGCTTGGCGCAGGTCCGGGAGCTGTTTTTT. Its protein product is CASSLAQVRELFF.

The rearrangement joins TRBV7-2 to TRBJ2-7, with a tentative D call TRBD1 (6 bases). With 0 bases removed from V and 6 bases from J, the gap between germline ends came to 12 bases. CDR3 length equals 14 residues. CDR1 SGHTA and CDR2 FQGNSA come from the germline V gene. The CDR3 DNA follows: TGTGCCAGCAGCTTAGCGGGCAGGGGAAGCGAGCAGTACTTC. Its translation: CASSLAGRGSEQYF.

The V and J genes are TRBV30 and TRBJ2-7, with D possibly being TRBD2 (6 bases). Trimming stripped 0 bases from V and 5 bases from J, with 8 bases between. CDR1 and CDR2 from the germline V gene are GTSNPN and SVGIG (reference sequence). This CDR3 has 12 residues. The CDR3 sequence is CAWSVWRDEQYF. For the CDR3, the DNA is TGTGCCTGGAGTGTGTGGAGGGACGAGCAGTACTTC. Supplemented by reference TRBV30 and TRBJ2-7, the full variable domain reads SQTIHQWPATLVQPVGSPLSLECTVEGTSNPNLYWYRQAAGRGLQLLFYSVGIGQISSEVPQNLSASRPQDRQFILSSKKLLLSDSGFYLCAWSVWRDEQYFGPGTRLTVT.

CDR3 sequence: CASSILAGGTDTQYF. The DNA for the CDR3 is TGTGCCAGTAGTATTCTAGCGGGGGGCACAGATACGCAGTATTTT. This chain links TRBV19 with TRBJ2-3; 10 bases agree with TRBD2. The CDR3 spans 15 residues. Trimming removed 3 bases from V and 1 base from J; junction bases left unmatched: 1. From germline, CDR1 is LNHDA and CDR2 SQIVND (reference sequence). Variable domain in full (rest from reference TRBV19 and TRBJ2-3): DGGITQSPKYLFRKEGQNVTLSCEQNLNHDAMYWYRQDPGQGLRLIYYSQIVNDFQKGDIAEGYSVSREKKESFPLTVTSAQKNPTAFYLCASSILAGGTDTQYFGPGTRLTVL.

The chain carries TRBV6-1 and TRBJ2-7, with TRBD1 matching 11 bases. The length of the CDR3 is 16 residues. Germline CDR1 and CDR2: MNHNS and SASEGT. J gave up 3 bases and V 0 bases, and 4 bases lay outside the gene matches. CDR3 sequence (DNA): TGTGCCAGCAGTGAAGCGGGCGGGACAGGGGGCTACGAGCAGTACTTC. Translating it yields CASSEAGGTGGYEQYF.

This sequence joins TRBV11-3 and TRBJ2-3, with D hard to call. CDR1 and CDR2 (germline): SGHNT, YENEEA. The CDR3 contains 13 residues. V was trimmed by 1 base and J by 4 bases, leaving 6 bases between them. In DNA form, the CDR3 reads TGTGCCAGCAGCTTAGGGAGACCAGATACGCAGTATTTT. This codes for CASSLGRPDTQYF.

The V and J genes are TRBV5-4 and TRBJ2-3, with D hard to call. Trimming shortened V by 1 base and J by 0 bases, and 9 bases separated the two germline ends. Germline V CDR1 and CDR2: SGHNT, YYREEE (reference sequence). The CDR3 has 15 residues. CDR3 coding DNA: TGTGCCAGCAGCTTGCGGGTTCCTAGCACAGATACGCAGTATTTT. Translation: CASSLRVPSTDTQYF.

This chain links TRBV19 with TRBJ1-5; possibly TRBD1 for D (6 bases). CDR3 length: 15 amino acids. The V end lost 3 bases, the J end lost 5 bases, and 14 bases lay between the germline ends. Germline assignment: CDR1 LNHDA and CDR2 SQIVND (reference sequence). Written as DNA, the CDR3 is TGTGCCAGTAGTATTCCCAACAGGGTGTATCAGCCCCAGCATTTT. It translates to CASSIPNRVYQPQHF.

The V gene is TRBV18, the J gene TRBJ1-5; 7 bases line up with TRBD1. The CDR3 has 15 residues. The V gene end was trimmed by 4 bases and the J gene end by 1 base; junction bases not matched to a gene: 4. CDR1 is KGHSH and CDR2 is LQKENI in the germline V gene. CDR3 nucleotides: TGTGCCAGCTCACAGGGGGCGCGAAGCAATCAGCCCCAGCATTTT. Amino acid sequence: CASSQGARSNQPQHF.

For the CDR3, the DNA is TGTGCCACGGGAATCAGACAGGGACTCTCCTACGAGCAGTACTTC. It yields the protein CATGIRQGLSYEQYF. The chain joins TRBV15 to TRBJ2-5; D perhaps matches TRBD1 (7 bases). The end of the DNA fits TRBJ2-7 better, so the J call may be wrong. Germline CDR1 and CDR2: LNHNV and YYDKDF (reference sequence). The CDR3 length is 15 residues.

The rearrangement joins TRBV4-1 to TRBJ2-7, with D unresolved. CDR1 MGHRA and CDR2 YSYEKL come from the germline V gene. The CDR3 covers 16 residues. V gave up 0 bases and J gave up 6 bases, with 18 bases separating them. The CDR3 bases are TGCGCCAGCAGCCAAGAAGGCCTTCGACCCGGCGGCGAGCAGTACTTC. Protein product: CASSQEGLRPGGEQYF.

The V call is TRBV11-2, the J call TRBJ1-1, with a tentative D call TRBD1 (5 bases). CDR3 length equals 16 residues. Trimming cost V 3 bases and J 5 bases, with 19 bases left between them. CDR1 is SGHAT, CDR2 FQNNGV, per germline. CDR3 in amino acids: CASSLPGRVESTEAFF. DNA of the CDR3: TGTGCCAGCAGCTTGCCGGGCAGGGTGGAGAGTACTGAAGCTTTCTTT.

The chain employs TRBV28 and TRBJ2-6; D gene uncertain. Trimming took off 4 bases at V and 0 bases at J, with 10 bases between the two ends. The germline CDR1 and CDR2 sequences are MDHEN and SYDVKM. The CDR3 totals 16 residues. The CDR3 spells CASSYTSISGANVLTF. The CDR3 bases are TGTGCCAGCAGTTACACCTCGATCTCTGGGGCCAACGTCCTGACTTTC. Using reference TRBV28 and TRBJ2-6 for the parts outside the CDR3, the full variable domain is DVKVTQSSRYLVKRTGEKVFLECVQDMDHENMFWYRQDPGLGLRLIYFSYDVKMKEKGDIPEGYSVSREKKERFSLILESASTNQTSMYLCASSYTSISGANVLTFGAGSRLTVL.

As DNA, the CDR3 is TGTGCCAGCAGTTACAATTGGCTACAACGCGGCGAGCAGTACTTC. Translating it yields CASSYNWLQRGEQYF. The rearrangement joins TRBV6-5 to TRBJ2-7; D remains unclear. Trimming took 2 bases from V and 6 from J, leaving 17 bases between them. The CDR3 extends over 15 amino acids. Germline values: CDR1 MNHEY, CDR2 SVGAGI.